Given below is one TCR beta chain in context. Its antigen is not identified. Mismatch with germline at one junction end may stem from a read error. The single heparinised draw taken from each donor contained around 110 mL of blood on average. CD45RO/CCR7/CD25/CD127/CD95/CD27 sorting isolated CD4+ naive, central memory, regulatory and stem cell-like memory cells. These data come from a study of beta chain features in type 1 diabetes. Findings and limits, study-wide: People with Type 1 diabetes carried modestly yet significantly shorter TCRB CDR3s in all four CD4+ subsets. Among patients, naive, central memory and Treg TCRB repertoires appeared more similar than among healthy donors.

What was sequenced were expressed TCRB transcripts, since all of the isolated RNA had been reverse transcribed. Here immunoSEQ multiplex PCR was the method, and the copy in TCRdb shows in-frame clones only, minus some. The data hold about 400,000 clones, with approximately 12% observed a single time. Germline V gene sequence: CDR1 SGHNT, CDR2 YYREEE (reference sequence). The CDR3 sequence is 13 residues long. The J gene is TRBJ1-2, the V gene TRBV5-4; possibly TRBD1 for D (6 bases). This sequence was found in a woman between 18 and 29 years old with type 1 diabetes. Sequencing used naive CD4+ T cells from blood. The CDR3 DNA reads TGCGCCAGCAGCACTACGACAGGATATGGCTACACCTTC. It yields the protein CASSTTTGYGYTF.